Presented here are 5 T cell receptor beta chains from one specimen sequenced in a study of blood T cell repertoires in COVID-19. Assay used: immunoSEQ multiplex PCR; TCRdb lists only in-frame clones, some missing. Of 150,000 to 200,000 clones in the sample, more than 75% were seen once. The sample was peripheral blood. The receptors were sampled from a man aged 40-49 years with active or convalescent COVID-19.

The J gene is TRBJ2-7, the V gene TRBV6-5; tentative D call: TRBD2 (5 bases). V gave up 7 bases and J gave up 3 bases, with 10 bases separating them. Germline V gene data show CDR1 as MNHEY and CDR2 as SVGAGI. The CDR3 loop spans 12 amino acids. For the CDR3, the DNA is TGTGCCAGCACCCCGGGATACTACGAGCAGTACTTC. It is translated as CASTPGYYEQYF.

The chain joins TRBV30 to TRBJ1-4, with D perhaps TRBD1 (6 bases). The CDR3 has 17 residues. Germline assignment: CDR1 GTSNPN and CDR2 SVGIG (reference sequence). V was trimmed by 0 bases and J by 2 bases, leaving 16 bases between them. This CDR3 reads CAWSVPPTGPTNEKLFF. For the CDR3, the DNA is TGTGCCTGGAGTGTCCCCCCGACAGGCCCCACTAATGAAAAACTGTTTTTT.

Only one count was recorded for this clone. V usage is TRBV12-3 or TRBV12-4 and J usage is TRBJ1-3; D gene unclear. V lost 8 bases and J 5 bases, leaving 10 bases between the germline ends. The CDR3 runs to 12 residues. In DNA, the CDR3 is TGTGCCAGCGCCGCACTGCGAAACACCATATATTTT. Translating gives CASAALRNTIYF.

About this clone: The sample has other DNA sequences that encode this CDR3 too. This chain uses TRBV5-1 with TRBJ1-4; 9 nucleotides match TRBD1. V shed 4 bases, J shed 7 bases, and the junction held 5 bases outside the gene matches. This CDR3 has 14 amino acids. Germline CDR1 and CDR2: SGHRS and YFSETQ. The CDR3 DNA reads as TGCGCCAGCAGCACCGGGACAGGGCGTGAAAAACTGTTTTTT. It codes for CASSTGTGREKLFF.

The rearrangement links TRBV9 to TRBJ2-3; D gene unclear. CDR1 SGDLS and CDR2 YYNGEE come from the germline V gene. Trimming took 1 base from V and 0 from J, leaving 12 bases between them. The CDR3 has 16 residues. The chain's CDR3 is CASSVSPQISTDTQYF. CDR3 nucleotide sequence: TGTGCCAGCAGCGTATCGCCCCAGATCAGCACAGATACGCAGTATTTT.